A single sample is the source of the 32 T cell receptor beta chains below, sequenced in a study of T-cell reconstitution after alpha-beta-depleted transplantation in children. Preparation of the TCRbeta library involved a method that used unique molecular identifiers. TCRdb re-analysed the PCR reads in MiXCR, keeping a single row per CDR3 protein. The table shows about a million distinct CDR3 sequences, with less than 30% occurring only once. Sequencing was performed on PBMCs, mostly from graft donor cells, taken 360 days after TCRalphabeta/CD19-depleted stem cell transplant. The receptors were sampled from a boy less than two years old who had a stem cell transplant for SCID, so the T cells may come from the graft donor.

The V and J genes are TRBV12-3 or TRBV12-4 and TRBJ2-2; D might be TRBD1 (5 bases). The CDR3 covers 15 residues. Trimming left V 5 bases short and J 7 bases short, with 17 bases between. The DNA for the CDR3 is TGTGCCAGCAGTCCCCCCAGGGCGTCAAGCGGGGAGCTGTTTTTT. Protein product: CASSPPRASSGELFF.

The J gene is TRBJ1-1, the V gene TRBV9; D possibly corresponds to TRBD1 (6 bases). This CDR3 is built from 16 residues. Germline V gene sequence: CDR1 SGDLS, CDR2 YYNGEE. The V and J ends lost 4 bases and 1 base respectively, with 17 bases between them. CDR3 bases: TGTGCCAGCAGCTCAATCCCAAGACAGGCGAACACTGAAGCTTTCTTT. Translated, it gives CASSSIPRQANTEAFF.

The gene calls are TRBV4-3 and TRBJ2-4; D gene uncertain. Looked up from germline, CDR1 is LGHNA and CDR2 is YSLEER. CDR3 length: 15 residues. V lost 1 base, J lost 0 bases, and 7 bases lay in between. CDR3 sequence reads: CASSQGTVAKNIQYF. The CDR3 region has the DNA TGCGCCAGCAGCCAAGGGACGGTAGCCAAAAACATTCAGTACTTC.

This clonotype was detected a few times. V gene TRBV29-1 combines with J gene TRBJ2-7, with D perhaps TRBD1 (5 bases). Trimming stripped 4 bases from V and 2 bases from J, with 9 bases between. Looked up from germline, CDR1 is SQVTM and CDR2 is ANQGSEA. The CDR3 runs to 12 residues. The CDR3 loop is CSVGGSAYEQYF. In DNA form, the CDR3 reads TGCAGCGTTGGGGGCTCGGCCTACGAGCAGTACTTC.

The chain joins TRBV4-2 to TRBJ2-5; 8 nucleotides line up with TRBD2. V dropped 1 base and J dropped 0; count of bases not matched to a gene: 10. The CDR3 sequence is 18 residues long. Germline V CDR1 and CDR2: LGHNA, YNFKEQ. The CDR3 spells CASSQAVRGGGHQETQYF. The CDR3 DNA reads as TGTGCCAGCAGCCAAGCAGTTCGGGGCGGGGGGCACCAAGAGACCCAGTACTTC.

The rearrangement links TRBV10-3 to TRBJ2-4, with D maybe TRBD2 (7 bases). The germline V gene has CDR1 ENHRY and CDR2 SYGVKD. This CDR3 has 16 residues. The V end lost 3 bases, the J end lost 8 bases, and 20 bases lay between the germline ends. Here the CDR3 DNA reads TGTGCCATCAGTGATTCTCGGGGGGCATTTATTGACATTCAGTACTTC. Its protein is CAISDSRGAFIDIQYF.

The table lists this clonotype with a count of one. V gene TRBV6-1 combines with J gene TRBJ1-1; possible D gene TRBD1, 5 bases. This CDR3 contains 13 residues. Trimming cost V 2 bases and J 4 bases, with 8 bases left between them. CDR1 is MNHNS, CDR2 SASEGT, per germline. As DNA, the CDR3 is TGTGCCAGCAGTGAATGGGGGGGCACTGAAGCTTTCTTT. It codes for CASSEWGGTEAFF.

The J gene is TRBJ2-1, the V gene TRBV12-3 or TRBV12-4; 12 bases match TRBD2. Losses at the gene ends were 6 bases for V and 9 bases for J; bases not matched to a gene: 12. CDR3 length: 16 residues. The CDR3 reads CASSSLLAGGSGEQFF. The CDR3 DNA is TGTGCCAGCAGCTCCCTACTAGCGGGGGGTTCTGGTGAGCAGTTCTTC.

The chain employs TRBV7-9 and TRBJ1-6; D not resolved. Trimming removed 4 bases at V and 0 bases at J, with 7 bases between. CDR1 and CDR2 (germline): SEHNR, FQNEAQ (reference sequence). The CDR3 consists of 15 residues. CDR3: CASSSGSSYNSPLHF. The CDR3 DNA sequence: TGTGCCAGCAGCTCGGGGAGCTCCTATAATTCACCCCTCCACTTT.

This clonotype was counted a few times. The genes are TRBV20-1 and TRBJ1-1; 8 nucleotides align to TRBD1. The junction had 6 bases not matched to a gene; V was cut back by 0 bases and J by 0 bases. Per the germline V gene, CDR1 is DFQATT and CDR2 is SNEGSKA (reference sequence). This CDR3 has 16 residues. The CDR3 is CSARERDRTMNTEAFF. The DNA of the CDR3 is TGCAGTGCTAGAGAGAGGGACAGGACCATGAACACTGAAGCTTTCTTT.

This rearrangement joins TRBV12-3 or TRBV12-4 to TRBJ2-7; no clear D. V was trimmed by 3 bases and J by 5 bases, leaving 8 bases between them. The CDR3 runs to 12 residues. The CDR3 bases are TGTGCCAGCAGTTTCCGAGACCACGAGCAGTACTTC. This sequence encodes CASSFRDHEQYF.

The J gene is TRBJ2-1, the V gene TRBV7-2, with D possibly TRBD2 on 6 matching bases. This CDR3 is 13 amino acids long. From germline, CDR1 is SGHTA and CDR2 FQGNSA. Trimming took 4 bases from V and 13 from J, leaving 17 bases between them. The CDR3, as DNA: TGTGCCAGCAGCTGGGGCCGACTAGAGACTCAGTTCTTC. Encoded protein: CASSWGRLETQFF. The entire variable domain, with the rest obtained from reference TRBV7-2 and TRBJ2-1, is as follows: GAGVSQSPSNKVTEKGKDVELRCDPISGHTALYWYRQSLGQGLEFLIYFQGNSAPDKSGLPSDRFSAERTGGSVSTLTIQRTQQEDSAVYLCASSWGRLETQFFGPGTRLTVL.

This clonotype was picked up a small number of times. This chain uses TRBV7-9 with TRBJ1-2; TRBD1 aligns across 8 bases. V lost 2 bases and J lost 3; bases outside the gene matches: 11. The CDR3 contains 17 residues. Germline CDR1 SEHNR, CDR2 FQNEAQ (reference sequence). The CDR3 loop is CASSLPSVAGGDYGYTF. CDR3 DNA: TGTGCCAGCAGCTTACCATCCGTGGCAGGGGGCGACTATGGCTACACCTTC.

V and J are TRBV18 and TRBJ2-1; TRBD2 matches at 10 bases. From germline, CDR1 is KGHSH and CDR2 LQKENI. CDR3 size: 15 residues. Losses at the gene ends were 4 bases for V and 8 bases for J; bases not matched to a gene: 8. The CDR3 sequence: CASSRTSGVADEQFF. As DNA, the CDR3 is TGTGCCAGCTCACGGACTAGCGGTGTAGCAGATGAGCAGTTCTTC.

This chain joins TRBV28 and TRBJ2-5, with D perhaps given as TRBD1 or TRBD2 (5 bases each). Germline V lookup: CDR1 MDHEN, CDR2 SYDVKM. Trimming removed 2 bases from V and 2 bases from J, with 9 bases in between. The CDR3 length is 14 residues. The CDR3 reads CASSLNWGQETQYF. CDR3 DNA sequence: TGTGCCAGCAGTTTAAATTGGGGGCAAGAGACCCAGTACTTC.

The CDR3 loop reads CASSARTGGSYEQYF. Here the CDR3 DNA reads TGTGCCAGCAGCGCCAGGACAGGGGGCTCCTACGAGCAGTACTTC. The genes are TRBV7-2 and TRBJ2-7; 10 bases align to TRBD1. This CDR3 contains 15 residues. The V gene end was trimmed by 5 bases and the J gene end by 0 bases; junction bases not matched to a gene: 4. Germline CDR1 SGHTA, CDR2 FQGNSA.

V is TRBV9 and J is TRBJ2-1; no definite D call. This CDR3 is 14 amino acids long. Germline V gives CDR1 SGDLS, CDR2 YYNGEE. With 0 bases removed from V and 4 bases from J, the gap between germline ends came to 8 bases. As DNA, the CDR3 is TGTGCCAGCAGCGTAGCGGGTACGTACAATGAGCAGTTCTTC. Amino acid sequence: CASSVAGTYNEQFF.

V and J are TRBV20-1 and TRBJ2-3; a weak D match, TRBD2 (5 bases). The CDR3 contains 18 residues. Germline CDR1 and CDR2: DFQATT and SNEGSKA (reference sequence). With 3 bases removed from V and 4 bases from J, the gap between germline ends came to 26 bases. CDR3 residues: CSARQPFLRRTPPDTQYF. The CDR3, as DNA: TGCAGTGCTAGGCAGCCATTCCTCAGGAGGACGCCCCCAGATACGCAGTATTTT.

V and J are TRBV7-7 and TRBJ2-5; 8 bases line up with TRBD1. Trimming removed 0 bases from V and 5 bases from J; junction bases left unmatched: 8. Germline V gene data show CDR1 as SSHAT and CDR2 as FNYEAQ (reference sequence). CDR3 size: 16 residues. CDR3 sequence reads: CASSLALGQGSETQYF. In DNA form, the CDR3 reads TGTGCCAGCAGCTTAGCGCTTGGACAGGGATCGGAGACCCAGTACTTC.

This clonotype was counted ten times or more. The CDR3 loop is CASSPRQAYNEQFF. The CDR3 DNA is TGTGCCAGCAGTCCCCGACAGGCTTACAATGAGCAGTTCTTC. The chain employs TRBV12-3 or TRBV12-4 and TRBJ2-1, with D maybe TRBD1 (6 bases). Between the trimmed V and J ends, which lost 5 bases and 4 bases, there was a span of 12 bases. This CDR3 is built from 14 residues.

V gene TRBV10-1 combines with J gene TRBJ2-2; 7 bases line up with TRBD1. The V gene's germline CDR1 is WNHNN and CDR2 SYGVQD (reference sequence). The CDR3 loop spans 14 amino acids. Trimming at V came to 8 bases and at J to 0 bases, leaving 3 bases not matched to a gene. This CDR3 is CASPGQTNTGELFF. The CDR3 bases are TGCGCCAGCCCGGGACAGACGAACACCGGGGAGCTGTTTTTT.

The chain carries TRBV19 and TRBJ1-1; D uncertain. Germline V gives CDR1 LNHDA, CDR2 SQIVND (reference sequence). V was shortened by 6 bases and J by 0 bases, with 17 bases between the two germline ends. This CDR3 is 16 amino acids long. CDR3 sequence reads: CASSPELRIMNTEAFF. The DNA of the CDR3 is TGTGCCAGTAGCCCTGAGCTTCGGATTATGAACACTGAAGCTTTCTTT.

CDR3 bases: TGTGCCATCAGTGAGTTTGGGAGGGCCCCCAATCAGCCCCAGCATTTT. Its protein product is CAISEFGRAPNQPQHF. The V call is TRBV10-3, the J call TRBJ1-5; D is unresolved. The V gene lost 1 base and the J gene lost 3 bases, with 13 bases spanning the gap. The CDR3 covers 16 residues. Germline V gene data show CDR1 as ENHRY and CDR2 as SYGVKD.

The rearrangement links TRBV6-1 to TRBJ1-2; 11 bases fit TRBD1. V trimming: 8 bases; J trimming: 5 bases; junction bases outside the gene matches: 7. CDR3 length equals 14 residues. Germline CDR1 MNHNS, CDR2 SASEGT. Written as DNA, the CDR3 is TGTGCCAGCGGTAGGACAGGGGGCTTATATGGCTACACCTTC. As protein: CASGRTGGLYGYTF.

This clonotype was detected only a few times. The CDR3 DNA follows: TGTGCCAGCAGCTTGAGGGGGGCAAGGAACAATGAGCAGTTCTTC. It translates to CASSLRGARNNEQFF. This chain links TRBV5-5 with TRBJ2-1, with D possibly being TRBD1 or TRBD2 (6 bases each). V was cut by 1 base and J by 5 bases, with 13 bases left in between. The CDR3 spans 15 residues. Germline loops: CDR1 SGHKS, CDR2 YYEKEE (reference sequence).

V gene TRBV20-1 combines with J gene TRBJ2-1; the D gene is possibly TRBD2 (7 bases). The CDR3 is made up of 16 amino acids. V lost 3 bases and J 4 bases, leaving 19 bases between the germline ends. Looked up from germline, CDR1 is DFQATT and CDR2 is SNEGSKA (reference sequence). The CDR3 coding sequence is TGCAGTGCTAGTCGGCTAGCGGACAGCCGGTACAATGAGCAGTTCTTC. It encodes CSASRLADSRYNEQFF.

This clonotype has more than one count but fewer than ten. The chain couples TRBV10-3 to TRBJ1-1; TRBD1 might be the D (6 bases). Germline values: CDR1 ENHRY, CDR2 SYGVKD. V was pared by 0 bases and J by 2 bases, with 10 bases between. The CDR3 contains 15 residues. In DNA form, the CDR3 reads TGTGCCATCAGTGAGTCAGGGGGGGTCAACACTGAAGCTTTCTTT. Its protein is CAISESGGVNTEAFF.

V is TRBV2 and J is TRBJ2-5; 7 bases are a match to TRBD1. Germline trimming cut 3 bases from V and 5 bases from J; bases unmatched to any gene: 12. The CDR3 loop spans 16 amino acids. Germline CDR1 reads SNHLY; CDR2 reads FYNNEI. The CDR3 loop is CASSDLPTGFRETQYF. CDR3 nucleotide sequence: TGTGCCAGCAGTGACCTACCGACAGGGTTTCGGGAGACCCAGTACTTC.

The chain joins TRBV11-3 to TRBJ2-1; D gene unclear. The V and J ends lost 4 bases and 6 bases respectively, with 10 bases between them. The CDR3 is 13 residues long. The germline CDR1 and CDR2 sequences are SGHNT and YENEEA. The CDR3 is CASSSDQANEQFF. As DNA, the CDR3 is TGTGCCAGCAGCTCGGACCAAGCCAATGAGCAGTTCTTC.

There are a few counts of this clonotype. The chain employs TRBV28 and TRBJ2-7; unclear D gene. The CDR3 runs 15 residues. V lost 5 bases and J 0 bases, leaving 14 bases between the germline ends. Per germline, CDR1 MDHEN and CDR2 SYDVKM. The CDR3 nucleotides are TGTGCCAGCAGTCCTCCTGCACCTCTCTCCTACGAGCAGTACTTC. Its protein is CASSPPAPLSYEQYF.

The V gene is TRBV7-9, the J gene TRBJ2-7; D perhaps matches TRBD1 (6 bases). The germline gives CDR1 SEHNR, CDR2 FQNEAQ (reference sequence). CDR3 length equals 14 residues. The ends were cut back, 5 bases at V and 1 base at J, with 12 bases in the middle. The CDR3 DNA reads TGTGCCAGCAGCGCACAGGGATCGTCCTACGAGCAGTACTTC. It codes for CASSAQGSSYEQYF.

This clonotype was seen a handful of times. This chain connects TRBV5-5 to TRBJ1-2; perhaps TRBD1 as D (6 bases). Germline CDR1 and CDR2: SGHKS and YYEKEE (reference sequence). The V and J ends lost 4 bases and 4 bases respectively, with 14 bases between them. This CDR3 comprises 14 residues. Here the CDR3 reads CASSQQGSSYGYTF. CDR3 sequence (DNA): TGTGCCAGCAGCCAGCAGGGGAGCTCCTATGGCTACACCTTC.